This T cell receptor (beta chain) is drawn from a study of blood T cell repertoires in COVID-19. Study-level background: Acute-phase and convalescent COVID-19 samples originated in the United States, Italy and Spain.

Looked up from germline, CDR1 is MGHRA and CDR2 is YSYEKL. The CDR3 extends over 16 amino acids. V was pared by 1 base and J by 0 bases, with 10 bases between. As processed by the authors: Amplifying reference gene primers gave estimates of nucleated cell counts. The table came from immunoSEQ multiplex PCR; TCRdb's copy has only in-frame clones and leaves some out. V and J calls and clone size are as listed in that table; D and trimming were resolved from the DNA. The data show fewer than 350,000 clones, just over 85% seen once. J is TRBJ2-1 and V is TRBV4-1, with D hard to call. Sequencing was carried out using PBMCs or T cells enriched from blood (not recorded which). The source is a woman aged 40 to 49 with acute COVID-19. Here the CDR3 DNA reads TGCGCCAGCAGCCAAGGCGCGGTGATCTCCTACAATGAGCAGTTCTTC. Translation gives CASSQGAVISYNEQFF.